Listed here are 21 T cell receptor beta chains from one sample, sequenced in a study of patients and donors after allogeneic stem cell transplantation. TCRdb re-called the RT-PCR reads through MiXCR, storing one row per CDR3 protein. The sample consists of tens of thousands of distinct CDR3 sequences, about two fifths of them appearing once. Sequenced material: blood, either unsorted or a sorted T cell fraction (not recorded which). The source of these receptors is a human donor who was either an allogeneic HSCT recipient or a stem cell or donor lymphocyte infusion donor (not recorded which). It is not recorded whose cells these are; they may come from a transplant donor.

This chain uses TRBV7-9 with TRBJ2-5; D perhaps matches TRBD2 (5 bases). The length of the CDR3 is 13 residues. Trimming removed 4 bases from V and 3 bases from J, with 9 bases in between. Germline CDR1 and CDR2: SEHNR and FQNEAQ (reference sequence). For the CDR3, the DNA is TGTGCCAGCAGCTCACTCGGGAAAGAGACCCAGTACTTC. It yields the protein CASSSLGKETQYF.

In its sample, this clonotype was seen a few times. The chain's CDR3 is CASSLDRFGDTEAFF. The CDR3 DNA reads as TGTGCCAGCAGTCTCGACCGCTTTGGGGACACTGAAGCTTTCTTT. The genes are TRBV12-3 or TRBV12-4 and TRBJ1-1, with D unclear. The CDR3 consists of 15 residues. V gave up 5 bases and J gave up 3 bases, with 16 bases separating them.

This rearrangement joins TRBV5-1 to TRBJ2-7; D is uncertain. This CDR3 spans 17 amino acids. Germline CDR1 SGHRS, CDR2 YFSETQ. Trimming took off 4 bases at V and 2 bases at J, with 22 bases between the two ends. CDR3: CASSPLGDVGKTYEQYF. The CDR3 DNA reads TGCGCCAGCAGCCCCCTTGGTGATGTTGGGAAAACCTACGAGCAGTACTTC.

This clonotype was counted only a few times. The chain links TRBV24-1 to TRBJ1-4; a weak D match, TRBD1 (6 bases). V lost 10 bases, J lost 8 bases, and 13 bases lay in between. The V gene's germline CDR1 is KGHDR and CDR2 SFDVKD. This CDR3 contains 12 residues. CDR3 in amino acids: CATQGPSEKLFF. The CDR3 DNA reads TGTGCCACACAGGGTCCCAGCGAAAAACTGTTTTTT.

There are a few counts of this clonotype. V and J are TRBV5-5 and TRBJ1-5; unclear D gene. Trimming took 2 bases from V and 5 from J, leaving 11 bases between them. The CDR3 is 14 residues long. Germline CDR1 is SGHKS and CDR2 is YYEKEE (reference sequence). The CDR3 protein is CASSFTIYDQPQHF. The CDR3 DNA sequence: TGTGCCAGCAGCTTTACTATATACGATCAGCCCCAGCATTTT.

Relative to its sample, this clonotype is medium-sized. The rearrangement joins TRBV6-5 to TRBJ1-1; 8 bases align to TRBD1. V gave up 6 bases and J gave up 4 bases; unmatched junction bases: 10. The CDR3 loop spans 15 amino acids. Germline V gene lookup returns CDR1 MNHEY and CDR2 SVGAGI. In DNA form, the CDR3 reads TGTGCCAGCAGCTCCCCACAACAGGGGGTCACTGAAGCTTTCTTT. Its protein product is CASSSPQQGVTEAFF.

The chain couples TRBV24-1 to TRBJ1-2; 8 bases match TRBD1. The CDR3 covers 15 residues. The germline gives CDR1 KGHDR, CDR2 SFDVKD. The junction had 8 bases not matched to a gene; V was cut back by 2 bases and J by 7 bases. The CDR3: CATSDSGTGQGGYTF. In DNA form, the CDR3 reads TGTGCCACCAGTGATTCCGGGACAGGCCAAGGTGGCTACACCTTC.

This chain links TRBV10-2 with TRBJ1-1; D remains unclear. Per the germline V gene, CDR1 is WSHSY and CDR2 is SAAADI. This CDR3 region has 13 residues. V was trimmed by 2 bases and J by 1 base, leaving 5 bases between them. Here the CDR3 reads CASSERENTEAFF. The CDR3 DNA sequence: TGCGCCAGCAGTGAGCGCGAGAACACTGAAGCTTTCTTT.

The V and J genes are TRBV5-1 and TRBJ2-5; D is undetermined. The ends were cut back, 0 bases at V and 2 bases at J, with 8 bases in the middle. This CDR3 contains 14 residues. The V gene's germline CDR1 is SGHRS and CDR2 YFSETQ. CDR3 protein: CASSLEGPQETQYF. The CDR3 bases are TGCGCCAGCAGCTTGGAGGGCCCTCAAGAGACCCAGTACTTC.

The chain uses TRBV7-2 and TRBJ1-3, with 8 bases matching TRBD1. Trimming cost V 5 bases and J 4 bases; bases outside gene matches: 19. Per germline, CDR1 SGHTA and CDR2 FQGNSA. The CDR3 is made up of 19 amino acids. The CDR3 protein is CASSRQLGTGVEAGNTIYF. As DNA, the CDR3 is TGTGCCAGCAGCCGGCAGTTGGGGACAGGAGTGGAAGCAGGAAACACCATATATTTT. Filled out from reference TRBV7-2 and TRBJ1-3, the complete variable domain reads GAGVSQSPSNKVTEKGKDVELRCDPISGHTALYWYRQSLGQGLEFLIYFQGNSAPDKSGLPSDRFSAERTGGSVSTLTIQRTQQEDSAVYLCASSRQLGTGVEAGNTIYFGEGSWLTVV.

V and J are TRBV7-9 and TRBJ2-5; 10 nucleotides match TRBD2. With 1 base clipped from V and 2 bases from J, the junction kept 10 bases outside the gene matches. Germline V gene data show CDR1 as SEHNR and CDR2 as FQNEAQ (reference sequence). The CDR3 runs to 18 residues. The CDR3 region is CASSLVWWTSGSQETQYF. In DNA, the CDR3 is TGTGCCAGCAGCTTAGTTTGGTGGACTAGCGGTTCACAAGAGACCCAGTACTTC.

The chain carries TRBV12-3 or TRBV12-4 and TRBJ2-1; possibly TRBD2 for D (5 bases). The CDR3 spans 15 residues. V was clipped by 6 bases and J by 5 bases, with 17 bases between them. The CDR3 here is CASSPTGNENNEQFF. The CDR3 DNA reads TGTGCCAGCAGCCCCACGGGGAATGAAAACAATGAGCAGTTCTTC.

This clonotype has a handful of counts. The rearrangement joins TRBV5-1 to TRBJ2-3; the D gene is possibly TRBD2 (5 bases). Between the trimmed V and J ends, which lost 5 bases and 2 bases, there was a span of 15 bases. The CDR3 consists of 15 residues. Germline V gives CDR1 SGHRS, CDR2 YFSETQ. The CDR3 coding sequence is TGCGCCAGCAGAGCGGCGTCTTCTCCCACAGATACGCAGTATTTT. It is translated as CASRAASSPTDTQYF.

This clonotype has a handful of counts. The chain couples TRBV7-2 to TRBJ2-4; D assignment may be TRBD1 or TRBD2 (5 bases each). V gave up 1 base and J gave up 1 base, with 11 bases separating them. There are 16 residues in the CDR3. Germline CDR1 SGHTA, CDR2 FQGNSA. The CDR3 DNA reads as TGTGCCAGCAGCTTAGGGGGGATGGGGGCCAAAAACATTCAGTACTTC. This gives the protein CASSLGGMGAKNIQYF.

In nucleotides, the CDR3 is TGTGCCAGCAGCTTAGGAGTGACAGCAGAGAACACTGAAGCTTTCTTT. This gives the protein CASSLGVTAENTEAFF. The chain combines TRBV7-9 with TRBJ1-1, with a tentative D call TRBD1 (5 bases). Trimming left V 1 base short and J 1 base short, with 13 bases between. The CDR3 has 16 amino acids. The germline gives CDR1 SEHNR, CDR2 FQNEAQ (reference sequence). Using reference TRBV7-9 and TRBJ1-1 for the parts outside the CDR3, the full variable domain is DTGVSQNPRHKITKRGQNVTFRCDPISEHNRLYWYRQTLGQGPEFLTYFQNEAQLEKSRLLSDRFSAERPKGSFSTLEIQRTEQGDSAMYLCASSLGVTAENTEAFFGQGTRLTVV.

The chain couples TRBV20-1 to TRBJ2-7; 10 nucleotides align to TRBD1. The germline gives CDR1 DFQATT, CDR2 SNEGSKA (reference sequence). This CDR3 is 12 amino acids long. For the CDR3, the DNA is TGCAGAGCCGACAGGGGGCGCGACGAGCAGTACTTC. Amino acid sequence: CRADRGRDEQYF.

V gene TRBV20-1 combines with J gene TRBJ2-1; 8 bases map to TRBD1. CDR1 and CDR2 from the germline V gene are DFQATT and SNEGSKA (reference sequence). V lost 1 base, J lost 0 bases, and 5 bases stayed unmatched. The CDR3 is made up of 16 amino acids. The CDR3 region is CSARGTGPSSYNEQFF. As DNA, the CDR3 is TGCAGTGCTAGAGGGACAGGGCCTAGCTCCTACAATGAGCAGTTCTTC.

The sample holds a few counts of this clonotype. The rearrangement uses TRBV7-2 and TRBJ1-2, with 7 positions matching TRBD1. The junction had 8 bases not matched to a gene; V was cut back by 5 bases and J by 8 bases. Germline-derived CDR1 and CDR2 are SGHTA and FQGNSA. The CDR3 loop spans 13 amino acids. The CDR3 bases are TGTGCCAGCAGCCTAGGACAGGATCGAGGCTACACCTTC. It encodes CASSLGQDRGYTF.

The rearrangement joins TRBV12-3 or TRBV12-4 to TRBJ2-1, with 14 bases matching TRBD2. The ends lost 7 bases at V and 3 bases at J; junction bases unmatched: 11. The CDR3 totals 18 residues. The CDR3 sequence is CASTPGGLAGVGYNEQFF. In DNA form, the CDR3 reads TGTGCCAGCACTCCAGGGGGACTAGCGGGAGTCGGCTACAATGAGCAGTTCTTC.

The CDR3 reads CASSLPAAEGYTF. Here the CDR3 DNA reads TGTGCCAGCAGCCTCCCCGCTGCTGAGGGCTACACCTTC. The chain employs TRBV4-2 and TRBJ1-2; the D is unclear. The V gene's germline CDR1 is LGHNA and CDR2 YNFKEQ. Trimming removed 4 bases at V and 8 bases at J, with 14 bases between. The CDR3 runs to 13 residues.

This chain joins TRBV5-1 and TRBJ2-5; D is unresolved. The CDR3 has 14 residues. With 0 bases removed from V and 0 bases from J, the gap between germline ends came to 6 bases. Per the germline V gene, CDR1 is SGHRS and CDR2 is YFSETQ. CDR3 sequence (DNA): TGCGCCAGCAGCTTGGGAGCCAACCAAGAGACCCAGTACTTC. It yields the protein CASSLGANQETQYF.